The sequence of this TCR beta chain was determined in a study of shared clonotypes between healthy human individuals. Study context: Researchers assigned three CD4 naive, three CD4 memory, two CD8 naive and one CD8 memory plate to each donor.

With regard to this clone: Its antigen remains unidentified.

CDR3 length equals 16 residues. The V and J ends lost 3 bases and 4 bases, in that order; junction bases with no gene match: 7. Germline V gene sequence: CDR1 SGDLS, CDR2 YYNGEE. Selected positively for CCR7 and CD45RO-negative, naive CD8 cells excluded terminally differentiated effector memory CD45RA+ cells. Measured with immunoSEQ multiplex PCR; TCRdb has only the in-frame clones, and not every one. This sample has roughly 590,000 clones, with around 95% found just once. Whole-study findings and limits: Naive CD4 clonotypes were shared across a few donors at roughly 4.6%.

The rearrangement joins TRBV9 to TRBJ2-3; 11 bases line up with TRBD1. The sequence derives from a woman in her twenties or thirties in good health. The sequenced sample consisted of naive CD8+ T cells sorted from blood. Here the CDR3 reads CASSAGGQGAADTQYF. Written as DNA, the CDR3 is TGTGCCAGCAGCGCCGGCGGACAGGGGGCCGCAGATACGCAGTATTTT.